The rows below give T cell receptor beta chains drawn from one sample of a study of regulatory T cells in long-lasting Graves disease. TCRdb ran MiXCR on the multiplex PCR reads and lists one entry per CDR3 protein. This sample yields fewer than 550,000 distinct CDR3 sequences, of which roughly 17% are seen a single time; 23% belongs to the top ten. The sample also formed part of further work on T cells in Graves' hyperthyroidism and ophthalmopathy.

The material was peripheral blood mononuclear cells (PBMCs), obtained at new diagnosis, from a patient treated with antithyroid drugs. Receptors were obtained from a woman aged 18-30 years with Graves disease. The CDR3 runs from the conserved cysteine through the conserved F or W. Each record gives: D gene, V gene, J gene, clone size, CDR3 length, CDR3 DNA, CDR3 protein. The D gene is left open where the match is weak. Only part of the rows carry a size: once, few, many, or a class if the clone is expanded.

>TRBD1|TRBV19|TRBJ2-3|NA|13
TGTGCCAGTAGGAAACCGACAGGGATCACGCAGTATTTT
CASRKPTGITQYF
>NA|TRBV6-5|TRBJ2-2|few|15
TGTGCCAGCAGTTACGGCCCTACGAACACCGGGGAGCTGTTTTTT
CASSYGPTNTGELFF
>NA|TRBV30|TRBJ1-1|many|13
TGTGCCTGGAAGGTCGACCTAAACACTGAAGCTTTCTTT
CAWKVDLNTEAFF
>NA|TRBV4-3|TRBJ2-7|many|13
TGCGCCAGCAGCTACGGGGATACCTACGAGCAGTACTTC
CASSYGDTYEQYF
>NA|TRBV28|TRBJ2-7|many|16
TGTGCCAGCAGTAGCCTTGGGGAACGGGACTCCTACGAGCAGTACTTC
CASSSLGERDSYEQYF
>NA|TRBV19|TRBJ1-5|NA|16
TGTGCCAGTAGTATTGGAGGCCCAGGGAGCAATCAGCCCCAGCATTTT
CASSIGGPGSNQPQHF
>TRBD2|TRBV24-1|TRBJ2-7|many|16
TGTGCCACCAGTGATGGGACTAGCGGGAGGCCCTACGAGCAGTACTTC
CATSDGTSGRPYEQYF
>NA|TRBV14|TRBJ2-1|NA|17
TGTGCCAGCAGCCTTTCTCTAAGGGGAGTCCCCTACAATGAGCAGTTCTTC
CASSLSLRGVPYNEQFF
>NA|TRBV3-1|TRBJ2-5|NA|15
TGTGCCAGCAGCCAAGACCCCACTTCCTCGGAGACCCAGTACTTC
CASSQDPTSSETQYF
>TRBD2|TRBV7-6|TRBJ2-5|few|14
TGTGCCAGCAGCCCGATAGGACTAGGCGAGACCCAGTACTTC
CASSPIGLGETQYF
>TRBD1|TRBV9|TRBJ1-2|NA|16
TGTGCCAGCAGCGTAGCACCGGACAGGGTTACGATTGGCTACACCTTC
CASSVAPDRVTIGYTF
>NA|TRBV4-2|TRBJ2-7|many|16
TGTGCCAGCAGCCAAGAGGGGTCCGGGACGACCTACGAGCAGTACTTC
CASSQEGSGTTYEQYF
>NA|TRBV6-2/TRBV6-3|TRBJ2-5|few|14
TGTGCCAGCAGTTACGGTATCGCCTTAGAGACCCAGTACTTC
CASSYGIALETQYF
>NA|TRBV3-1|TRBJ1-2|NA|12
TGTGCCAGCAGAGGGGGGACCGCTGGCTACACCTTC
CASRGGTAGYTF
>NA|TRBV28|TRBJ1-5|NA|14
TGTGCCAGCAGAAACCTCATGGGTAATCAGCCCCAGCATTTT
CASRNLMGNQPQHF
>NA|TRBV4-1|TRBJ2-2|NA|16
TGCGCCAGCAGCCAAGCAGCGCCTGCGAACACCGGGGAGCTGTTTTTT
CASSQAAPANTGELFF
>NA|TRBV7-2|TRBJ2-2|few|16
TGTGCCAGCAGCGGAGGAGGACCGCATCCGCCCGGGGAGCTGTTTTTT
CASSGGGPHPPGELFF
>NA|TRBV28|TRBJ1-5|many|14
TGTGCCAGCAGTTTAACAGGGATCGATCAGCCCCAGCATTTT
CASSLTGIDQPQHF
>TRBD2|TRBV7-2|TRBJ2-7|NA|15
TGTGCCAGCAGCGCATTAGGCGGGAGGGCCTACGAGCAGTACTTC
CASSALGGRAYEQYF
>NA|TRBV7-2|TRBJ2-2|many|14
TGTGCCAGCAGCTTAGACAGAAACACCGGGGAGCTGTTTTTT
CASSLDRNTGELFF